Below are 16 T cell receptor beta chains sequenced from a single sample in a study of early T cells in non-severe SARS-CoV-2 infection. TCRdb used MiXCR to reprocess the 5' RACE reads, holding one entry per CDR3 protein. The profile shows roughly 80,000 distinct CDR3 sequences, about a sixth of them singletons. Sequencing was performed on whole blood. The receptors were gathered from an adult who was a healthcare worker with PCR-confirmed SARS-CoV-2 infection or an uninfected control (not recorded which).

Ten or more counts support this clonotype. The chain carries TRBV11-3 and TRBJ2-1; 13 bases fit TRBD2. The CDR3 sequence is 16 residues long. Germline V CDR1 and CDR2: SGHNT, YENEEA. The V segment lost 3 bases and the J segment 7 bases; nucleotides outside the gene matches: 6. The CDR3 nucleotides read TGTGCCAGCAGCTTCACTAGCGGGAGGGCCGCAAATGAGCAGTTCTTC. It codes for CASSFTSGRAANEQFF.

The chain links TRBV3-1 to TRBJ2-1; a weak D match, TRBD1 (6 bases). Trimming removed 3 bases at V and 0 bases at J, with 9 bases between. This CDR3 comprises 15 residues. The germline CDR1 and CDR2 sequences are LGHDT and YNNKEL (reference sequence). The CDR3 sequence is CASSQQTGSYNEQFF. The CDR3 nucleotides read TGTGCCAGCAGCCAGCAGACAGGCTCCTACAATGAGCAGTTCTTC.

The chain employs TRBV6-1 and TRBJ2-3; D uncertain. Germline V gene sequence: CDR1 MNHNS, CDR2 SASEGT. CDR3 length: 13 residues. V was clipped by 3 bases and J by 5 bases, with 9 bases between them. CDR3 sequence (DNA): TGTGCCAGCAGTGATTTAGACCTAGATACGCAGTATTTT. Translated: CASSDLDLDTQYF.

The rearrangement links TRBV28 to TRBJ1-2, with 10 bases lining up with TRBD1. The CDR3 contains 16 residues. V lost 6 bases and J lost 2; bases outside the gene matches: 9. Germline assignment: CDR1 MDHEN and CDR2 SYDVKM. CDR3 sequence reads: CASRLDRGPANYGYTF. The CDR3, as DNA: TGTGCCAGCAGGCTCGACAGGGGGCCGGCAAACTATGGCTACACCTTC.

The DNA for the CDR3 is TGCAGCGTTGAAGGAGGCGGGAGCTCCTACAATGAGCAGTTCTTC. Translating gives CSVEGGGSSYNEQFF. The chain employs TRBV29-1 and TRBJ2-1; 7 positions agree with TRBD2. The germline CDR1 and CDR2 sequences are SQVTM and ANQGSEA. The CDR3 length is 15 residues. V shed 1 base and J 0 bases; nucleotides not matched to a gene: 3.

The rearrangement joins TRBV18 to TRBJ1-1; D not resolved. CDR1 is KGHSH and CDR2 is LQKENI in the germline V gene. V shed 3 bases and J shed 1 base, with 15 bases lying between them. CDR3 length equals 16 residues. CDR3 DNA sequence: TGTGCCAGCTCACCCCTCCCGCGTCCAGAGAACACTGAAGCTTTCTTT. This sequence encodes CASSPLPRPENTEAFF.

The CDR3 DNA sequence: TGTGCCAGCAGCTTAGAGGGTTTCTCCTACGAGCAGTACTTC. Translating it yields CASSLEGFSYEQYF. The chain couples TRBV11-3 to TRBJ2-7; D uncertain. Germline CDR1 reads SGHNT; CDR2 reads YENEEA. With 0 bases removed from V and 0 bases from J, the gap between germline ends came to 6 bases. The CDR3 contains 14 residues.

The table lists this clonotype with a few counts. J is TRBJ1-6 and V is TRBV11-2; 10 bases align to TRBD1. CDR1 and CDR2 from the germline V gene are SGHAT and FQNNGV. The junction had 10 bases not matched to a gene; V was cut back by 1 base and J by 7 bases. This CDR3 is built from 18 residues. The CDR3 loop reads CASSLGSYWDRGNSPLHF. DNA of the CDR3: TGTGCCAGCAGCTTAGGGTCCTACTGGGACAGGGGAAATTCACCCCTCCACTTT.

This clonotype was recorded a few times. The chain couples TRBV5-1 to TRBJ2-1; 15 positions match TRBD2. V lost 7 bases and J lost 6; bases outside the gene matches: 5. This CDR3 comprises 15 residues. CDR1 is SGHRS and CDR2 is YFSETQ in the germline V gene. CDR3 sequence reads: CASRTSGGAVNEQFF. CDR3 bases: TGCGCCAGCCGGACTAGCGGGGGGGCCGTCAATGAGCAGTTCTTC.

V is TRBV14 and J is TRBJ2-1; 9 bases agree with TRBD2. CDR1 and CDR2 (germline): SGHDN, FVKESK. Trimming took 1 base from V and 1 from J; bases not matched to a gene: 8. This CDR3 is 18 amino acids long. The CDR3 DNA reads TGTGCCAGCAGCCAAGGGCGGGGGGGCCCTAGGTCCTACAATGAGCAGTTCTTC. This encodes CASSQGRGGPRSYNEQFF.

This clonotype appeared a few times. V usage is TRBV28 and J usage is TRBJ2-3; TRBD2 matches at 8 bases. The CDR3 consists of 19 residues. V trimming: 5 bases; J trimming: 0 bases; junction bases outside the gene matches: 16. CDR1 MDHEN and CDR2 SYDVKM come from the germline V gene. This CDR3 reads CASSPTRGGRAPSTDTQYF. The CDR3 nucleotides read TGTGCCAGCAGTCCCACCCGGGGGGGCCGCGCGCCAAGCACAGATACGCAGTATTTT.

V usage is TRBV12-3 or TRBV12-4 and J usage is TRBJ1-1; D is ambiguous. V was trimmed by 2 bases and J by 5 bases, leaving 15 bases between them. The CDR3 is 15 residues long. The CDR3 DNA is TGTGCCAGCAGTTTATATGGGGAACGAGGGACTGAAGCTTTCTTT. Residues: CASSLYGERGTEAFF.

The chain couples TRBV9 to TRBJ1-5; tentative D call: TRBD1 (5 bases). The CDR3 covers 14 residues. CDR1 and CDR2 from the germline V gene are SGDLS and YYNGEE. V lost 0 bases to trimming and J lost 6 bases, with 10 bases between them. The DNA for the CDR3 is TGTGCCAGCAGCGTAGGCCAGGGAGGTCAGCCCCAGCATTTT. This codes for CASSVGQGGQPQHF.

The J gene is TRBJ2-1, the V gene TRBV25-1, with D possibly being TRBD1 (6 bases). This CDR3 spans 13 amino acids. Germline CDR1 reads MGHDK; CDR2 reads SYGVNS. Trimming removed 6 bases from V and 7 bases from J, with 13 bases in between. CDR3 residues: CASRATGLNEQFF. The CDR3 DNA reads as TGTGCCAGCAGAGCGACAGGTCTGAATGAGCAGTTCTTC.

The chain recombines TRBV30 with TRBJ2-1, with a tentative D call TRBD2 (5 bases). CDR1 GTSNPN and CDR2 SVGIG come from the germline V gene (reference sequence). The CDR3 runs 16 residues. The V end lost 7 bases, the J end lost 0 bases, and 19 bases lay between the germline ends. CDR3 sequence: CAFQVRRASSYNEQFF. Written as DNA, the CDR3 is TGTGCCTTCCAAGTCAGGCGGGCCAGCTCCTACAATGAGCAGTTCTTC.

V usage is TRBV27 and J usage is TRBJ2-7; D gene ambiguous. This CDR3 is built from 13 residues. V was clipped by 6 bases and J by 4 bases, with 13 bases between them. From germline, CDR1 is MNHEY and CDR2 SMNVEV (reference sequence). The CDR3 bases are TGTGCCAGCAGCAACCTTGGACCTTACGAGCAGTACTTC. Its protein product is CASSNLGPYEQYF.